One and the same sample provided the 22 T cell receptor beta chains below, sequenced in a study of beta chain features in type 1 diabetes. cDNA synthesis used the whole RNA isolate, giving expressed TCRB sequences. This table comes from immunoSEQ multiplex PCR, and its TCRdb copy is limited to in-frame clones, with some not included. The sample shows 350,000 to 450,000 clones, approximately 14% of them seen only once. Sequenced: naive CD4+ T cells from blood. These receptors all come from a man aged 30 to 45 in good health.

The sample holds a few counts of this clone. CDR3 coding DNA: TGCAGCGTTATAGCTTATGAGCAGTTCTTC. Translating gives CSVIAYEQFF. This rearrangement joins TRBV29-1 to TRBJ2-1; D uncertain. This CDR3 has 10 residues. The V and J ends lost 5 bases and 8 bases respectively, with 7 bases between them. Germline CDR1 and CDR2: SQVTM and ANQGSEA.

The CDR3 protein is CASSGAGGSTDTQYF. CDR3 nucleotides: TGTGCCAGCAGCGGAGCGGGAGGTTCCACAGATACGCAGTATTTT. The V gene is TRBV9, the J gene TRBJ2-3; TRBD2 agrees at 9 bases. Per germline, CDR1 SGDLS and CDR2 YYNGEE. CDR3 size: 15 residues. V gave up 3 bases and J gave up 2 bases; unmatched junction bases: 4. The full variable domain, in which reference TRBV9 and TRBJ2-3 provide the parts outside the CDR3, is DSGVTQTPKHLITATGQRVTLRCSPRSGDLSVYWYQQSLDQGLQFLIQYYNGEERAKGNILERFSAQQFPDLHSELNLSSLELGDSALYFCASSGAGGSTDTQYFGPGTRLTVL.

The V and J genes are TRBV4-3 and TRBJ2-7; 7 bases line up with TRBD1. This CDR3 spans 15 amino acids. J lost 4 bases, V lost 0 bases, and 6 bases had no gene match. Germline CDR1 and CDR2: LGHNA and YSLEER. The CDR3 region is CASSQDSHRGYEQYF. The CDR3 nucleotides are TGCGCCAGCAGCCAAGATAGTCACAGGGGTTACGAGCAGTACTTC.

This clone was counted between two and nine times. The rearrangement uses TRBV11-2 and TRBJ2-1; 10 nucleotides match TRBD2. The CDR3 is made up of 17 amino acids. From germline, CDR1 is SGHAT and CDR2 FQNNGV. With V trimmed by 2 bases and J by 2 bases, 6 bases remained unmatched. The DNA of the CDR3 is TGTGCCAGCAGCTTATGGGGACTAGCGAAAACCTACAATGAGCAGTTCTTC. This gives the protein CASSLWGLAKTYNEQFF. Using reference TRBV11-2 and TRBJ2-1 for the parts outside the CDR3, the full variable domain is EAGVAQSPRYKIIEKRQSVAFWCNPISGHATLYWYQQILGQGPKLLIQFQNNGVVDDSQLPKDRFSAERLKGVDSTLKIQPAKLEDSAVYLCASSLWGLAKTYNEQFFGPGTRLTVL.

The rearrangement joins TRBV7-9 to TRBJ2-1; D ambiguous. This CDR3 region has 12 residues. Looked up from germline, CDR1 is SEHNR and CDR2 is FQNEAQ (reference sequence). Trimming took off 5 bases at V and 8 bases at J, with 10 bases between the two ends. The DNA for the CDR3 is TGTGCCAGCAGCCTGTCGAGCTATGAGCAGTTCTTC. This gives the protein CASSLSSYEQFF.

This clone was observed a few times. The junction departs from germline at one end; a sequencing error may be responsible. CDR3: CSVEDFSAIF. DNA for the CDR3: TGCAGCGTTGAAGATTTTTCCGCCATTTTC. The V and J genes are TRBV29-1 and TRBJ2-7; D is unclear. CDR1 SQVTM and CDR2 ANQGSEA come from the germline V gene. CDR3 length equals 10 residues.

The table lists this clone with a few counts. The chain joins TRBV7-9 to TRBJ1-4; no clear D. Germline lookup yields CDR1 SEHNR and CDR2 FQNEAQ (reference sequence). The V end lost 5 bases, the J end lost 8 bases, and 15 bases lay between the germline ends. The CDR3 consists of 14 residues. CDR3 sequence reads: CASSQLRDKEKLFF. CDR3 nucleotides: TGTGCCAGCAGCCAACTCAGAGATAAGGAAAAACTGTTTTTT.

This clone was seen only a few times. The chain recombines TRBV4-2 with TRBJ2-3; D not certain. There are 14 residues in the CDR3. CDR1 and CDR2 from the germline V gene are LGHNA and YNFKEQ. Trimming cost V 4 bases and J 6 bases, with 14 bases left between them. The chain's CDR3 is CASSPGASIDTQYF. CDR3 bases: TGTGCCAGCAGCCCCGGTGCGAGCATCGATACGCAGTATTTT.

The table lists this clone with a few counts. The rearrangement joins TRBV5-1 to TRBJ2-6; no reliable D call. Germline V gives CDR1 SGHRS, CDR2 YFSETQ. The CDR3 contains 15 residues. Trimming shortened V by 4 bases and J by 0 bases, and 8 bases separated the two germline ends. CDR3 DNA sequence: TGCGCCAGCAGCCCCAGACACTCTGGGGCCAACGTCCTGACTTTC. The encoded protein is CASSPRHSGANVLTF.

This clone showed up just a few times. The chain joins TRBV29-1 to TRBJ2-3, with TRBD1 matching 7 bases. Germline CDR1 is SQVTM and CDR2 is ANQGSEA. The CDR3 sequence is 14 residues long. The V and J ends lost 7 bases and 4 bases, in that order; junction bases with no gene match: 11. CDR3 in DNA: TGCAGCGCGCGACCCGGGACAGTCCCAGATACGCAGTATTTT. Residues: CSARPGTVPDTQYF.

This clone was seen a few times. The CDR3 sequence: CASSFDTANTGELFF. The DNA of the CDR3 is TGCGCCAGCAGCTTTGATACGGCGAACACCGGGGAGCTGTTTTTT. The J gene is TRBJ2-2, the V gene TRBV5-1; no reliable D call. The CDR3 contains 15 residues. Trimming cost V 2 bases and J 0 bases, with 8 bases left between them. Germline V gene sequence: CDR1 SGHRS, CDR2 YFSETQ.

V is TRBV11-2 and J is TRBJ1-6; TRBD1 aligns across 10 bases. In germline, CDR1 is SGHAT, CDR2 FQNNGV. The J segment lost 8 bases and the V segment lost 4 bases, leaving 2 bases of the junction unmatched. The length of the CDR3 is 14 residues. CDR3 protein: CASSSDRGHSPLHF. The DNA of the CDR3 is TGTGCCAGCAGCTCCGACAGGGGGCATTCACCCCTCCACTTT.

This clone showed up just a few times. The chain carries TRBV4-3 and TRBJ2-5; TRBD1 aligns across 9 bases. CDR3 length: 15 residues. In germline, CDR1 is LGHNA, CDR2 YSLEER. The trim removed 0 bases at V and 5 bases at J, leaving 4 bases unmatched. Here the CDR3 DNA reads TGCGCCAGCAGCCAAGAGTGGACAGGGGCTGAGACCCAGTACTTC. Encoded protein: CASSQEWTGAETQYF.

This clone has more than one count but fewer than ten. The chain couples TRBV7-9 to TRBJ2-5, with 8 positions matching TRBD2. V lost 5 bases and J lost 3; bases outside the gene matches: 8. In germline, CDR1 is SEHNR, CDR2 FQNEAQ (reference sequence). This CDR3 is built from 15 residues. The CDR3 DNA reads TGTGCCAGCAGCCCTGTCGGACTAGCCGAAGAGACCCAGTACTTC. Encoded protein: CASSPVGLAEETQYF.

This clone has ten or more counts. The chain joins TRBV29-1 to TRBJ2-1, with D possibly being TRBD2 (6 bases). The germline V gene has CDR1 SQVTM and CDR2 ANQGSEA. The CDR3 spans 13 residues. The V and J ends lost 2 bases and 10 bases respectively, with 15 bases between them. The chain's CDR3 is CSVENVSGAEQFF. CDR3 DNA sequence: TGCAGCGTTGAAAATGTTAGCGGAGCAGAGCAGTTCTTC.

This clone has just a few counts. V gene TRBV30 combines with J gene TRBJ1-3; D is unclear. This CDR3 has 13 amino acids. Germline V gene lookup returns CDR1 GTSNPN and CDR2 SVGIG (reference sequence). The V gene lost 1 base and the J gene lost 0 bases, with 4 bases spanning the gap. CDR3 nucleotide sequence: TGTGCCTGGAGTGAGGGCTCTGGAAACACCATATATTTT. Its protein is CAWSEGSGNTIYF.

As to this clone: The same CDR3 is also encoded by other DNA sequences in this sample. The V call is TRBV7-2, the J call TRBJ1-6; 8 bases agree with TRBD1. CDR3 length: 14 amino acids. In germline, CDR1 is SGHTA, CDR2 FQGNSA. The V gene end was trimmed by 5 bases and the J gene end by 8 bases; junction bases not matched to a gene: 5. The CDR3 is CASSPRQGHSPLHF. In nucleotides, the CDR3 is TGTGCCAGCAGCCCTCGACAGGGGCATTCACCCCTCCACTTT. Full variable domain (remainder filled in from reference TRBV7-2 and TRBJ1-6): GAGVSQSPSNKVTEKGKDVELRCDPISGHTALYWYRQSLGQGLEFLIYFQGNSAPDKSGLPSDRFSAERTGGSVSTLTIQRTQQEDSAVYLCASSPRQGHSPLHFGNGTRLTVT.

For this clone: The sample carries other DNA sequences with the same CDR3. This chain joins TRBV15 and TRBJ1-3; no clear D. Germline V gives CDR1 LNHNV, CDR2 YYDKDF (reference sequence). Deletions cut 1 base from V and 1 base from J, with 2 bases between. This CDR3 is built from 13 residues. CDR3 sequence: CATSRGSGNTIYF. In nucleotides, the CDR3 is TGTGCCACCAGCAGAGGGTCTGGAAACACCATATATTTT.

The chain is built from TRBV15 and TRBJ2-1, with 7 bases fitting TRBD2. The CDR3 consists of 16 residues. Germline V gene data show CDR1 as LNHNV and CDR2 as YYDKDF (reference sequence). V was pared by 5 bases and J by 0 bases, with 7 bases of the junction left unmatched. As DNA, the CDR3 is TGTGCCACCAGCGGGAGGGAGGGCCGCTCCTACAATGAGCAGTTCTTC. Amino acid sequence: CATSGREGRSYNEQFF.

This clone was seen more than once but under ten times. V gene TRBV6-5 combines with J gene TRBJ2-5; 9 nucleotides line up with TRBD2. The CDR3 length is 14 residues. The trim removed 2 bases at V and 2 bases at J, leaving 0 bases unmatched. The germline V gene encodes CDR1 MNHEY and CDR2 SVGAGI. CDR3 amino acids: CASSYSGGQETQYF. The CDR3 DNA follows: TGTGCCAGCAGTTACAGCGGGGGGCAAGAGACCCAGTACTTC.

As to this clone: The sample has other DNA sequences that encode this CDR3 too. The V and J genes are TRBV7-9 and TRBJ1-1; no reliable D call. Germline CDR1 is SEHNR and CDR2 is FQNEAQ (reference sequence). V lost 6 bases, J lost 7 bases, and 0 bases lay in between. The CDR3 loop spans 8 amino acids. CDR3 in amino acids: CASSEAFF. In DNA, the CDR3 is TGTGCCAGCAGTGAAGCTTTCTTT.

This clone was counted between two and nine times. The chain employs TRBV11-2 and TRBJ2-7; D is ambiguous. V shed 6 bases and J shed 3 bases, with 18 bases lying between them. Germline V CDR1 and CDR2: SGHAT, FQNNGV. The CDR3 extends over 15 amino acids. CDR3 in DNA: TGTGCCAGCAGGATAGAGAAGGCCTGGCTCTACGAGCAGTACTTC. Translation: CASRIEKAWLYEQYF.